This T cell receptor beta chain was obtained from a study of T cell responses to AZD1222 COVID-19 vaccine. Germline V gene sequence: CDR1 MNHEY, CDR2 SVGAGI. Between the trimmed V and J ends, which lost 7 bases and 0 bases, there was a span of 10 bases. The CDR3 is 13 amino acids. This table comes from immunoSEQ multiplex PCR, and its TCRdb copy is limited to in-frame clones, with some not included. The table lists 120,000 or so clones, roughly 88% of them singletons. The sequence derives from an adult in good health. The chain joins TRBV6-5 to TRBJ2-7, with TRBD1 as a possible D gene (6 bases). Sample: peripheral blood, taken on day 0 of MenACWY control vaccination. In DNA, the CDR3 is TGTGCCAGCATCCTGACAGGCTCCTACGAGCAGTACTTC. This sequence encodes CASILTGSYEQYF.